These 3 T cell receptor beta chains were sequenced from one sample in a study of regulatory T cells in long-lasting Graves disease. Relying on iRepertoire HTBI primers and Arm-PCR of CDR3 regions, the team built TCR beta libraries. TCRdb fed the multiplex PCR reads into MiXCR, producing one record per CDR3 protein. The sample shows roughly 610,000 distinct CDR3 sequences, roughly 15% of them seen only once. Specified time point: newly diagnosed GD, antithyroid drugs for less than 3 months. There was RNA extracted from PBMCs, and the TCR library was made from it. These data were also filed under a second study, of T cells in Graves' hyperthyroidism and ophthalmopathy.

Sequenced material: peripheral blood mononuclear cells (PBMCs), taken at new diagnosis, from a patient treated with antithyroid drugs. Receptors originate from a woman in her twenties or thirties with Graves disease.

The chain joins TRBV9 to TRBJ2-2, with 12 bases aligning to TRBD2. The V and J ends lost 3 bases and 3 bases, in that order; junction bases with no gene match: 6. The CDR3 spans 17 residues. Per germline, CDR1 SGDLS and CDR2 YYNGEE. The CDR3 sequence: CASSDSSGRADTGELFF. The CDR3 region has the DNA TGTGCCAGCAGCGATTCTAGCGGGAGGGCGGACACCGGGGAGCTGTTTTTT.

V is TRBV5-6 and J is TRBJ1-2; D unclear. In germline, CDR1 is SGHDT, CDR2 YYEEEE. This CDR3 spans 14 amino acids. V lost 0 bases and J lost 3, with 9 bases in between. The CDR3 spells CASSLATPYYGYTF. The CDR3 DNA reads TGTGCCAGCAGCTTGGCGACACCATACTATGGCTACACCTTC.

This clonotype was counted only a few times. The chain uses TRBV25-1 and TRBJ1-2; 8 positions agree with TRBD1. With 3 bases clipped from V and 4 bases from J, the junction kept 7 bases outside the gene matches. CDR3 length: 15 residues. Germline V CDR1 and CDR2: MGHDK, SYGVNS. This chain's CDR3 is CASSDQGAPPYGYTF. The CDR3 nucleotides read TGTGCCAGCAGTGATCAGGGGGCTCCCCCCTATGGCTACACCTTC.